A single sample gave rise to the 5 T cell receptor beta chains below, sequenced in a study of shared clonotypes between healthy human individuals. The method was immunoSEQ multiplex PCR; TCRdb's version includes in-frame clones alone and lacks a portion of them. Among about 2.3 million clones listed, 80% to 95% were seen once. Sequencing was carried out using naive CD4+ T cells from PBMCs. As to subset: CD45RA+ positively selected. The receptor source for this set is a man younger than 35 in good health. Some clones in this sample may be carry-over from other donors' samples.

The rearrangement uses TRBV5-1 and TRBJ2-5; TRBD2 matches at 10 bases. This CDR3 region has 17 residues. V trimming: 2 bases; J trimming: 5 bases; junction bases outside the gene matches: 12. Per germline, CDR1 SGHRS and CDR2 YFSETQ. The CDR3 region is CASSLTSGTTKGETQYF. For the CDR3, the DNA is TGCGCCAGCAGCTTAACTAGCGGGACTACCAAGGGGGAGACCCAGTACTTC. Supplemented by reference TRBV5-1 and TRBJ2-5, the full variable domain reads KAGVTQTPRYLIKTRGQQVTLSCSPISGHRSVSWYQQTPGQGLQFLFEYFSETQRNKGNFPGRFSGRQFSNSRSEMNVSTLELGDSALYLCASSLTSGTTKGETQYFGPGTRLLVL.

The V gene is TRBV28, the J gene TRBJ2-2; TRBD2 matches 8 bases. Trimming at V came to 7 bases and at J to 4 bases, leaving 11 bases not matched to a gene. CDR1 MDHEN and CDR2 SYDVKM come from the germline V gene. The CDR3 consists of 16 residues. The CDR3 DNA follows: TGTGCCAGCAACCCCGGGGGGGGCCGCGGCACCGGGGAGCTGTTTTTT. It encodes CASNPGGGRGTGELFF.

The rearrangement joins TRBV7-6 to TRBJ2-3; D gene unclear. The CDR3 is 11 amino acids. From germline, CDR1 is SGHVS and CDR2 FNYEAQ. V lost 5 bases, J lost 4 bases, and 4 bases lay in between. In nucleotides, the CDR3 is TGTGCCAGCAGCCACTCAGATACGCAGTATTTT. Its protein is CASSHSDTQYF. Full variable domain (outside the CDR3, taken from reference TRBV7-6 and TRBJ2-3): GAGVSQSPRYKVTKRGQDVALRCDPISGHVSLYWYRQALGQGPEFLTYFNYEAQQDKSGLPNDRFSAERPEGSISTLTIQRTEQRDSAMYRCASSHSDTQYFGPGTRLTVL.

This clone was picked up one time. The chain joins TRBV5-4 to TRBJ2-1; 12 nucleotides line up with TRBD2. This CDR3 is 16 amino acids long. Germline CDR1 and CDR2: SGHNT and YYREEE (reference sequence). The trim removed 4 bases at V and 6 bases at J, leaving 8 bases unmatched. CDR3 DNA: TGTGCCAGCAGCCGGACCGCGACTAGCGGGAGCAATGAGCAGTTCTTC. Translation: CASSRTATSGSNEQFF.

The chain combines TRBV19 with TRBJ1-4, with D hard to call. Looked up from germline, CDR1 is LNHDA and CDR2 is SQIVND (reference sequence). V lost 4 bases to trimming and J lost 7 bases, with 13 bases between them. CDR3 length equals 14 residues. The CDR3 DNA sequence: TGTGCCAGTAGTACCGGGATTACCTTTGAAAAACTGTTTTTT. This gives the protein CASSTGITFEKLFF. The full variable domain, with the rest looked up from reference TRBV19 and TRBJ1-4, is DGGITQSPKYLFRKEGQNVTLSCEQNLNHDAMYWYRQDPGQGLRLIYYSQIVNDFQKGDIAEGYSVSREKKESFPLTVTSAQKNPTAFYLCASSTGITFEKLFFGSGTQLSVL.